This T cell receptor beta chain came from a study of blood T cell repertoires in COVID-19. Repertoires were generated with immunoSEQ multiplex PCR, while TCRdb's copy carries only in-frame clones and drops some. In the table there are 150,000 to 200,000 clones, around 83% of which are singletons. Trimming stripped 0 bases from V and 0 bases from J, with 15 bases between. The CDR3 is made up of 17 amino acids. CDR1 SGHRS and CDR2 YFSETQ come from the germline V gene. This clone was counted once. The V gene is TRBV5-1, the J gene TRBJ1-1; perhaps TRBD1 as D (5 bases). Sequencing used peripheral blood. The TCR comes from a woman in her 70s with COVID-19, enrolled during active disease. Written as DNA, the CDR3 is TGCGCCAGCAGCTTGGCGATTGGGGGGAACGTGAACACTGAAGCTTTCTTT. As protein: CASSLAIGGNVNTEAFF.